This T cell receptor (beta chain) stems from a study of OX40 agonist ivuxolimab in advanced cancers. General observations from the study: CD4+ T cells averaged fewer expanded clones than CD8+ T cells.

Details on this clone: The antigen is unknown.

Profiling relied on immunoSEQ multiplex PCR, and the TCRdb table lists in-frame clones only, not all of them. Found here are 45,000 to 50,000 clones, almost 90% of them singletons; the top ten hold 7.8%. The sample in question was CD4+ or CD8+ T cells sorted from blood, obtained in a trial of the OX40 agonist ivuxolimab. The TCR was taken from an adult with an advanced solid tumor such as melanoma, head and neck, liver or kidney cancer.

The CDR3 reads CASSLTGTANEKLFF. CDR3 DNA sequence: TGTGCCAGCAGTTTGACCGGGACAGCTAATGAAAAACTGTTTTTT. The chain couples TRBV28 to TRBJ1-4, with TRBD1 identical over 7 bases. This CDR3 contains 15 residues. V shed 3 bases, J shed 3 bases, and the junction held 4 bases outside the gene matches. CDR1 and CDR2 (germline): MDHEN, SYDVKM. Drawing the rest from reference TRBV28 and TRBJ1-4, the complete variable domain is DVKVTQSSRYLVKRTGEKVFLECVQDMDHENMFWYRQDPGLGLRLIYFSYDVKMKEKGDIPEGYSVSREKKERFSLILESASTNQTSMYLCASSLTGTANEKLFFGSGTQLSVL.